This section outlines one T cell receptor (beta chain) sequence together with its context. This CDR3 spans 14 amino acids. Trimming took 4 bases from V and 4 from J, leaving 13 bases between them. In germline, CDR1 is MGHRA, CDR2 YSYEKL. Methods used by the authors: Amplifying reference gene primers gave estimates of nucleated cell counts. TCRdb's table, derived via immunoSEQ multiplex PCR, lists solely in-frame clones and lacks some. V, J and clone size are those of that table, while D and trimming were read from the DNA. The data contain roughly 150,000 clones, 70% to 90% of them singletons. This sample was taken from a study of blood T cell repertoires in COVID-19. Overall study: The United States, Italy and Spain supplied acute and convalescent COVID-19 samples.

The clonotype originates from a human donor in a cohort sampled during active COVID-19. The chain links TRBV4-1 to TRBJ1-2; TRBD1 might be the D (6 bases). Sequencing was carried out using peripheral blood. Written as DNA, the CDR3 is TGCGCCAGCAGCCCTTGGGACACCTCCTATGGCTACACCTTC. Protein product: CASSPWDTSYGYTF.